These T cell receptor beta chains were read from a single sample in a study of blood T cell repertoires in COVID-19. Produced via immunoSEQ multiplex PCR; TCRdb's table is partial and in-frame only. The repertoire holds roughly 250,000 clones, with about 93% as singletons. The sample consisted of PBMCs or T cells enriched from blood (not recorded which). These receptors came from a woman between 18 and 29 years old who had recovered from COVID-19. Both conserved end residues are part of each CDR3. The D gene is left open where the match is weak. Rows give clone size only sometimes, using once, few, many, or a class for an expanded clone.

>TRBD1|TRBJ1-1|TRBV29-1|-
TGCAGCGTGCACAGGGGGAACACTGAAGCTTTCTTT
CSVHRGNTEAFF
>-|TRBJ1-5|TRBV30|-
TGTGCCTGGAGAGAGGAAAGCGACCCCAAGGGCAATCAGCCCCAGCATTTT
CAWREESDPKGNQPQHF
>-|TRBJ2-3|TRBV5-1|-
TGCGCCAGCAGCTTGAACCGGGGCACAGATACGCAGTATTTT
CASSLNRGTDTQYF
>-|TRBJ1-2|TRBV7-2|-
TGTGCCAGCAGCTTAGGAAAGGCAGGGCCTGCCTATGGCTACACCTTC
CASSLGKAGPAYGYTF
>-|TRBJ2-1|TRBV7-9|-
TGTGCCAGCAGTTATAGCATCCTAGCCCCCCACAATGAGCAGTTCTTC
CASSYSILAPHNEQFF
>-|TRBJ1-2|TRBV10-3|-
TGTGCCATCAGTGAGTCCGGCGGGGCTATAGGTGGCTACACCTTC
CAISESGGAIGGYTF
>-|TRBJ1-6|TRBV12-3/TRBV12-4|once
TGTGCCAGCAGTTTGGACAGTTTATCACCCCTCCACTTT
CASSLDSLSPLHF
>TRBD1|TRBJ1-1|TRBV28|once
TGTGCCAGCAGTCCACCGACAGGGGCTGAAGCTTTCTTT
CASSPPTGAEAFF
>-|TRBJ2-5|TRBV7-3|-
TGTGCCAGCAGCTCCGGGGATCAAGAGACCCAGTACTTC
CASSSGDQETQYF
>TRBD1|TRBJ1-2|TRBV4-2|-
TGTGCCAGCAGCCAGGTCAGACAGGGCGGAGGCTACACCTTC
CASSQVRQGGGYTF
>-|TRBJ2-7|TRBV5-1|-
TGCGCCAGCAGCTTGACAGCCTCCTACGAGCAGTACTTC
CASSLTASYEQYF
>-|TRBJ1-2|TRBV15|-
TGTGCCACCAGCAGTAGGTCGGGGGGGCCGGCTGGCTACACCTTC
CATSSRSGGPAGYTF
>-|TRBJ1-5|TRBV5-1|-
TGCGCCAGCAGCTTGATCCTCAATCAGCCCCAGCATTTT
CASSLILNQPQHF
>-|TRBJ2-7|TRBV18|-
TGTGCCAGCTCACCCGGGGAGGAGCGGTCCTACGAGCAGTACTTC
CASSPGEERSYEQYF
>-|TRBJ1-1|TRBV7-3|-
TGTGCCAGCAGCCAATTGACAAGTACTGAAGCTTTCTTT
CASSQLTSTEAFF
>-|TRBJ1-2|TRBV28|-
TGTGCCAGCAGAACGGACAGAAACTATGGCTACACCTTC
CASRTDRNYGYTF
>-|TRBJ2-7|TRBV2|-
TGTGCCAGCAGTGAAGTTATCTTTTACGAGCAGTACTTC
CASSEVIFYEQYF
>TRBD1|TRBJ1-3|TRBV7-2|-
TGTGCCAGCAGCCCCCAGACAGGGTCTGGAAACACCATATATTTT
CASSPQTGSGNTIYF
>-|TRBJ2-7|TRBV2|-
TGTGCCAGCAGTGAACAACAGGAAAGCTACGAGCAGTACTTC
CASSEQQESYEQYF
>TRBD1|TRBJ1-6|TRBV19|-
TGTGCCACCCACCCGACAGGGATGAATTCACCCCTCCACTTT
CATHPTGMNSPLHF
>TRBD1|TRBJ1-4|TRBV18|-
TGTGCCAGCTCACCAATGACAGGGCTCGAGAGTGAAAAACTGTTTTTT
CASSPMTGLESEKLFF
>TRBD1|TRBJ1-1|TRBV6-5|-
TGTGGGGTAAAACGGACAGGGGTCATGAACACTGAAGCTTTCTTT
CGVKRTGVMNTEAFF
>-|TRBJ2-7|TRBV6-2/TRBV6-3|once
TGTGCCAGCAGTTTCCCCCGCGTCCTCTCCTACGAGCAGTACTTC
CASSFPRVLSYEQYF
>TRBD1|TRBJ1-2|TRBV5-4|-
TGTGCCAGCAGACCAGACAGGGGGCTGGATGGCTACACCTTC
CASRPDRGLDGYTF
>-|TRBJ2-3|TRBV15|-
TGTGCCACCAGCAGAGGCCCGGCAGATACGCAGTATTTT
CATSRGPADTQYF
>-|TRBJ2-7|TRBV20-1|once
TGCAGTGCTAGTGGGCAGGGGATCCACGAGCAGTACTTC
CSASGQGIHEQYF
>TRBD1|TRBJ2-5|TRBV19|-
TGTGCCAGTAGTCTGACAGGGAAGATCCAAGAGACCCAGTACTTC
CASSLTGKIQETQYF
>TRBD1|TRBJ1-2|TRBV23-1|-
TGCGCCAGCAGTCCACCGGGACAGTTCGATGGCTACACCTTC
CASSPPGQFDGYTF
>TRBD1|TRBJ2-1|TRBV29-1|-
TGCAGCGTAGCGGGGACAGGGGGCGGGTATTACAATGAGCAGTTCTTC
CSVAGTGGGYYNEQFF
>-|TRBJ1-1|TRBV7-3|-
TGTGCCAGCAGCTTAACGGTACGGGGAGAAGCTTTCTTT
CASSLTVRGEAFF
>-|TRBJ1-5|TRBV2|-
TGTGCCAGCAGTAACGGACAGTTTCAGCCCCAGCATTTT
CASSNGQFQPQHF
>TRBD1|TRBJ2-5|TRBV7-3|-
TGTGCCAGCAGCCTGTCGGGACAGGACCAAGAGACCCAGTACTTC
CASSLSGQDQETQYF
>TRBD1|TRBJ2-3|TRBV29-1|-
TGCAGCGTCGGGGGCACCGGGACAGGGGCAGATACGCAGTATTTT
CSVGGTGTGADTQYF
>TRBD1|TRBJ2-3|TRBV11-2|-
TGTGCCAGCAGCTTGGTGACAGGGGGATACACAGATACGCAGTATTTT
CASSLVTGGYTDTQYF
>-|TRBJ1-5|TRBV10-1|-
TGCGCCACAAACGGGGGTTTAAGGAATCAGCCCCAGCATTTT
CATNGGLRNQPQHF
>-|TRBJ1-2|TRBV4-1|-
TGCGCCAGCAGCCAGCCCCGGGGGGGGCTTCTTGGCTACACCTTC
CASSQPRGGLLGYTF
>-|TRBJ2-2|TRBV6-5|-
TGTGCCAGCAGAAAAAATTTCGCGAACACCGGGGAGCTGTTTTTT
CASRKNFANTGELFF
>-|TRBJ2-7|TRBV7-2|-
TGTGCCAGCAGCCCCCCTTGGTTTGCCGGGCAGTACTTC
CASSPPWFAGQYF
>TRBD1|TRBJ2-7|TRBV7-6|few
TGTGCCAGCAGCTTATGGGGACAGGGGTCCTACGAGCAGTACTTC
CASSLWGQGSYEQYF
>-|TRBJ1-1|TRBV11-3|-
TGTGCCAGCAGCCCTTTCTTCACAGGGAATTCTGAAGCTTTCTTT
CASSPFFTGNSEAFF
>-|TRBJ1-2|TRBV5-4|-
TGTGCCAGCAGCGAGGCGCTCTATGGCTACACCTTC
CASSEALYGYTF
>-|TRBJ1-1|TRBV3-1/TRBV3-2|-
TGTGCCAGCAGCCTTAAGGGGTGGAACACTGAAGCTTTCTTT
CASSLKGWNTEAFF
>-|TRBJ1-1|TRBV6-5|once
TGTGCCAGCAGTCGCCCGGGGACTGAAGCTTTCTTT
CASSRPGTEAFF